Sequencing of this T cell receptor (beta chain) was carried out in a study of glioma-infiltrating T cells. Amplification of TCR alpha and beta CDR3 regions from RNA used iRepertoire nested multiplex PCR. TCRdb itself ran the multiplex PCR reads through MiXCR, one entry per CDR3 protein. This sample yields over 120,000 distinct CDR3 sequences, of which roughly 43% are seen a single time; around 20% belongs to the top ten. The germline V and J ends were trimmed by 5 bases and 2 bases, with 10 bases remaining between them. Germline CDR1 MNHNS, CDR2 SASEGT. This CDR3 contains 15 residues. This chain uses TRBV6-1 with TRBJ1-6, with D hard to call. Sequenced sample: glioma tissue, nonneoplastic brain tissue, or PBMCs (not recorded which). This TCR derives from a human donor with low-grade glioma or glioblastoma, undergoing nonglioma brain surgery, or in good health (not recorded which). The CDR3 bases are TGTGCCAGCAGTAACGGAAGGGCCTATAATTCACCCCTCCACTTT. This sequence encodes CASSNGRAYNSPLHF.